The 14 T cell receptor beta chains reported below all come from one sample, sequenced in a study of blood T cell repertoires in COVID-19. Generated by immunoSEQ multiplex PCR, the TCRdb table keeps only in-frame clones and is missing some. The sample holds 150,000 to 200,000 clones, 92% seen once. The sequenced material came from peripheral blood. Receptors were obtained from a young man with COVID-19, enrolled during active disease.

This chain uses TRBV7-2 with TRBJ2-2; TRBD2 matches 8 bases. The V and J ends lost 2 bases and 0 bases, in that order; junction bases with no gene match: 2. The CDR3 spans 16 residues. Germline CDR1 and CDR2: SGHTA and FQGNSA. The CDR3 bases are TGTGCCAGCAGCTTAACTAGCGGCGCGAACACCGGGGAGCTGTTTTTT. Translating gives CASSLTSGANTGELFF.

V is TRBV11-3 and J is TRBJ2-1, with TRBD1 matching 8 bases. The germline V gene encodes CDR1 SGHNT and CDR2 YENEEA. The CDR3 length is 15 residues. Unmatched junction bases numbered 2, after V lost 0 bases and J lost 4 bases. Written as DNA, the CDR3 is TGTGCCAGCAGCTTAGATGGACAGGGATACAATGAGCAGTTCTTC. Translating it yields CASSLDGQGYNEQFF.

V and J are TRBV18 and TRBJ1-1; D gene unclear. The CDR3 sequence is 14 residues long. Trimming cost V 5 bases and J 0 bases, with 10 bases left between them. From germline, CDR1 is KGHSH and CDR2 LQKENI. CDR3 sequence: CASSSGVMNTEAFF. The CDR3 DNA follows: TGTGCCAGCTCATCGGGAGTGATGAACACTGAAGCTTTCTTT.

The chain joins TRBV5-1 to TRBJ2-1; no clear D gene. Trimming left V 2 bases short and J 7 bases short, with 7 bases between. From germline, CDR1 is SGHRS and CDR2 YFSETQ. CDR3 length: 12 amino acids. The CDR3 bases are TGCGCCAGCAGCTTTAGCAAAAATGAGCAGTTCTTC. The encoded protein is CASSFSKNEQFF.

This chain connects TRBV5-6 to TRBJ1-2, with 7 bases aligning to TRBD1. Trimming took 0 bases from V and 4 from J; bases not matched to a gene: 3. The CDR3 runs to 14 residues. Per germline, CDR1 SGHDT and CDR2 YYEEEE. The CDR3: CASSLGDRSYGYTF. The CDR3 bases are TGTGCCAGCAGCTTGGGGGACAGATCCTATGGCTACACCTTC.

The chain links TRBV7-7 to TRBJ2-5; 12 bases agree with TRBD2. CDR3 length: 18 amino acids. The ends lost 1 base at V and 1 base at J; junction bases unmatched: 7. Germline-derived CDR1 and CDR2 are SSHAT and FNYEAQ (reference sequence). The CDR3 region is CASSLETPSGGVQETQYF. The CDR3 coding sequence is TGTGCCAGCAGCTTAGAAACGCCTAGCGGGGGGGTCCAAGAGACCCAGTACTTC.

The J gene is TRBJ2-7, the V gene TRBV4-1, with 8 bases aligning to TRBD1. CDR1 and CDR2 from the germline V gene are MGHRA and YSYEKL. The trim removed 3 bases at V and 4 bases at J, leaving 11 bases unmatched. The CDR3 covers 16 residues. The CDR3 DNA sequence: TGCGCCAGCAGCCAGGCGACAGGGGATAGCCCTTACGAGCAGTACTTC. Amino acids: CASSQATGDSPYEQYF.

V and J are TRBV6-2 or TRBV6-3 and TRBJ2-1; 12 bases are a match to TRBD2. Losses at the gene ends were 5 bases for V and 4 bases for J; bases not matched to a gene: 12. Germline V gene lookup returns CDR1 MNHEY and CDR2 SVGEGT. The CDR3 has 18 amino acids. CDR3 in DNA: TGTGCCAGCAGTAGTAACCCGGGACTAGCGGGCGAGTACAATGAGCAGTTCTTC. It yields the protein CASSSNPGLAGEYNEQFF.

This clone was seen a single time. The J gene is TRBJ1-5, the V gene TRBV19; D is unclear. The length of the CDR3 is 15 residues. In germline, CDR1 is LNHDA, CDR2 SQIVND (reference sequence). Between the trimmed V and J ends, which lost 5 bases and 2 bases, there was a span of 13 bases. The CDR3 protein is CASSGTAGGNQPQHF. CDR3 coding DNA: TGTGCCAGTAGTGGTACAGCCGGGGGCAATCAGCCCCAGCATTTT.

V usage is TRBV7-2 and J usage is TRBJ1-1; D is ambiguous. The CDR3 is made up of 14 amino acids. Trimming stripped 5 bases from V and 6 bases from J, with 16 bases between. Germline loops: CDR1 SGHTA, CDR2 FQGNSA. The CDR3 region is CASSPQVAIAEAFF. DNA for the CDR3: TGTGCCAGCAGCCCGCAGGTGGCTATCGCTGAAGCTTTCTTT.

This clone was counted a single time. V is TRBV9 and J is TRBJ2-2, with 10 nucleotides matching TRBD1. Germline CDR1 reads SGDLS; CDR2 reads YYNGEE. The CDR3 is 17 residues long. The J segment lost 8 bases and the V segment lost 5 bases, leaving 15 bases of the junction unmatched. The CDR3 reads CASRVGPGQGPVGELFF. CDR3 nucleotides: TGTGCCAGCAGGGTGGGTCCGGGACAGGGGCCTGTGGGGGAGCTGTTTTTT.

This clone was detected only once. The CDR3 DNA reads TGTGCCAGCAGCTCAGGACTAGCGGACGTCCAGTTAGCCAAAAACATTCAGTACTTC. Amino acid sequence: CASSSGLADVQLAKNIQYF. The rearrangement links TRBV7-2 to TRBJ2-4; 10 positions agree with TRBD2. The CDR3 has 19 amino acids. Trimming at V came to 4 bases and at J to 0 bases, leaving 12 bases not matched to a gene. Germline V gene lookup returns CDR1 SGHTA and CDR2 FQGNSA.

This clone was observed a single time. This sequence joins TRBV7-2 and TRBJ1-6; 7 nucleotides match TRBD1. CDR3 length equals 14 residues. Germline assignment: CDR1 SGHTA and CDR2 FQGNSA. The junction had 5 bases not matched to a gene; V was cut back by 5 bases and J by 7 bases. The CDR3 loop is CASSAGTVNSPLHF. Written as DNA, the CDR3 is TGTGCCAGCAGCGCCGGGACAGTGAATTCACCCCTCCACTTT.

This chain connects TRBV2 to TRBJ1-6; no clear D. The ends were cut back, 5 bases at V and 0 bases at J, with 8 bases in the middle. From germline, CDR1 is SNHLY and CDR2 FYNNEI. This CDR3 region has 15 residues. Written as DNA, the CDR3 is TGTGCCAGCAGTAAGGAGAGCTCCTATAATTCACCCCTCCACTTT. Translation: CASSKESSYNSPLHF. The full variable domain, completed using reference TRBV2 and TRBJ1-6, is EPEVTQTPSHQVTQMGQEVILRCVPISNHLYFYWYRQILGQKVEFLVSFYNNEISEKSEIFDDQFSVERPDGSNFTLKIRSTKLEDSAMYFCASSKESSYNSPLHFGNGTRLTVT.